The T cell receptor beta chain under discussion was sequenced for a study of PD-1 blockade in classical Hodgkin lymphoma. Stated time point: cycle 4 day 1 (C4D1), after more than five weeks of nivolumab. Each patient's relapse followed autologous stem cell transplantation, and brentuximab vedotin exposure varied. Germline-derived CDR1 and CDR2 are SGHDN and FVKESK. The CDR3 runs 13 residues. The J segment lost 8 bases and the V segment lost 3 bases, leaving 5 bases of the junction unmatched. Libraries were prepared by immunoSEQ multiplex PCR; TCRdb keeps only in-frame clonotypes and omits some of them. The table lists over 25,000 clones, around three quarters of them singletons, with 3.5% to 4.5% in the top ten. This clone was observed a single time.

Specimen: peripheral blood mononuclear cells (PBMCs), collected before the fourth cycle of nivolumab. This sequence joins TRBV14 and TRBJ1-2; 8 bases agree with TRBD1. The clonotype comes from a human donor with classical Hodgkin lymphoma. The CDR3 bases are TGTGCCAGCAGCCAGGGGACAGGAGGGGGCTACACCTTC. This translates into CASSQGTGGGYTF.